Following are 28 T cell receptor beta chains from one sample sequenced in a study of memory CD4+ T cells and cytomegalovirus serostatus (dated by TCRdb to about 2019). The method was the immunoSEQ multiplex PCR assay. As stored in TCRdb, this immuneACCESS dataset retains in-frame rearrangements with V and J assigned. A fraction of the clones does not appear; measured against another copy, unresolved V genes explain less than half of the discrepancy, and the remainder lacks a known reason. The sample table holds about 100,000 clones, of which 75% to 85% were seen once. The top ten clonotypes cover 3.5% to 4% of the sample. Single viable CD3+CD4+CD8-CD45RO+ cells were sorted as memory CD4+ T cells on a FACSAria II. Material: memory CD4+ T cells from blood. The receptors were gathered from an adult in good health and CMV-seropositive.

This chain links TRBV2 with TRBJ2-7; the D is unclear. There are 11 residues in the CDR3. Germline assignment: CDR1 SNHLY and CDR2 FYNNEI. Trimming removed 7 bases at V and 5 bases at J, with 9 bases between. CDR3 bases: TGTGCCAGCACTAGTGCGGACGAGCAGTACTTC. Its translation is CASTSADEQYF. Based on the CDR3 plus reference TRBV2 and TRBJ2-7, the full variable domain is EPEVTQTPSHQVTQMGQEVILRCVPISNHLYFYWYRQILGQKVEFLVSFYNNEISEKSEIFDDQFSVERPDGSNFTLKIRSTKLEDSAMYFCASTSADEQYFGPGTRLTVT.

The J gene is TRBJ1-5, the V gene TRBV4-3, with 8 bases identical to TRBD1. This CDR3 is 16 amino acids long. Trimming cost V 0 bases and J 7 bases; bases outside gene matches: 8. Germline V gives CDR1 LGHNA, CDR2 YSLEER. The CDR3 sequence is CASSQDWAGGGQPQHF. For the CDR3, the DNA is TGCGCCAGCAGCCAAGATTGGGCAGGGGGCGGGCAGCCCCAGCATTTT.

V and J are TRBV10-3 and TRBJ2-1, with TRBD1 as a possible D gene (6 bases). CDR3 length equals 15 residues. Germline CDR1 reads ENHRY; CDR2 reads SYGVKD. The V end was cut by 10 bases, the J end by 0 bases, with 16 bases between. The CDR3: CATLPGTHSYNEQFF. The CDR3 bases are TGTGCCACCCTTCCCGGGACACACTCCTACAATGAGCAGTTCTTC.

The V call is TRBV30, the J call TRBJ2-1, with a possible D match to TRBD2 (5 bases). CDR1 is GTSNPN, CDR2 SVGIG, per germline (reference sequence). V gave up 5 bases and J gave up 2 bases, with 10 bases separating them. This CDR3 has 13 residues. For the CDR3, the DNA is TGTGCCTGGGACCGAGGGACCTACAATGAGCAGTTCTTC. It yields the protein CAWDRGTYNEQFF.

V and J are TRBV5-4 and TRBJ2-6; D is ambiguous. The CDR3 runs 15 residues. Trimming left V 2 bases short and J 0 bases short, with 6 bases between. Germline values: CDR1 SGHNT, CDR2 YYREEE (reference sequence). The CDR3 reads CASSLRRSGANVLTF. The DNA of the CDR3 is TGTGCCAGCAGCTTAAGACGCTCTGGGGCCAACGTCCTGACTTTC.

This clone was counted only a few times. The chain couples TRBV9 to TRBJ2-3; D not certain. V was trimmed by 4 bases and J by 4 bases, leaving 10 bases between them. CDR1 is SGDLS, CDR2 YYNGEE, per germline. The CDR3 extends over 13 amino acids. The CDR3 protein is CASSPQVSDTQYF. Here the CDR3 DNA reads TGTGCCAGCAGCCCGCAGGTATCAGATACGCAGTATTTT.

J is TRBJ1-2 and V is TRBV5-1, with TRBD1 matching over 7 bases. V shed 0 bases, J shed 1 base, and the junction held 9 bases outside the gene matches. The CDR3 runs to 17 residues. From germline, CDR1 is SGHRS and CDR2 YFSETQ. The CDR3 DNA is TGCGCCAGCAGCTTGGATGGGACAGTTACTGTTAACTATGGCTACACCTTC. Protein: CASSLDGTVTVNYGYTF.

V is TRBV7-2 and J is TRBJ1-5, with D perhaps matching TRBD1 (6 bases). The germline CDR1 and CDR2 sequences are SGHTA and FQGNSA. The CDR3 is made up of 15 amino acids. V dropped 1 base and J dropped 9 bases, with 16 bases sitting between them. CDR3 amino acids: CASSLETGGMRPQHF. The CDR3 region has the DNA TGTGCCAGCAGCTTAGAGACAGGTGGGATGAGGCCCCAGCATTTT.

The chain is built from TRBV5-5 and TRBJ1-1, with D possibly TRBD1 on 5 matching bases. The CDR3 covers 15 residues. Trimming cost V 4 bases and J 7 bases, with 20 bases left between them. Germline CDR1 reads SGHKS; CDR2 reads YYEKEE (reference sequence). CDR3 DNA sequence: TGTGCCAGCAGCCCGACCAGCCAACGGGGGGATGAAGCTTTCTTT. This encodes CASSPTSQRGDEAFF.

The rearrangement uses TRBV11-2 and TRBJ2-3; unclear D gene. Trimming shortened V by 5 bases and J by 0 bases, and 18 bases separated the two germline ends. The CDR3 runs to 17 residues. From germline, CDR1 is SGHAT and CDR2 FQNNGV. The CDR3 bases are TGTGCCAGCAGCCAAAGGGCCGGAGCGAGGAGCACAGATACGCAGTATTTT. Translation gives CASSQRAGARSTDTQYF.

This chain uses TRBV15 with TRBJ1-2; 9 bases line up with TRBD1. V shed 4 bases and J 8 bases; nucleotides not matched to a gene: 8. The CDR3 covers 14 residues. Germline loops: CDR1 LNHNV, CDR2 YYDKDF (reference sequence). The chain's CDR3 is CATSTRTGDGGYTF. CDR3 nucleotide sequence: TGTGCCACCAGCACCAGGACAGGGGATGGAGGCTACACCTTC.

On this clone itself: The same CDR3 arises from other DNA sequences in this sample as well. The chain couples TRBV5-4 to TRBJ2-6; D unclear. Germline V gene lookup returns CDR1 SGHNT and CDR2 YYREEE (reference sequence). The CDR3 has 15 amino acids. Trimming stripped 1 base from V and 0 bases from J, with 5 bases between. CDR3 in DNA: TGTGCCAGCAGCTTGCTAAGCTCTGGGGCCAACGTCCTGACTTTC. It yields the protein CASSLLSSGANVLTF.

The CDR3 here is CSAQGVSGQPQHF. In nucleotides, the CDR3 is TGCAGCGCCCAAGGGGTGTCGGGCCAGCCCCAGCATTTT. This chain joins TRBV29-1 and TRBJ1-5; D is possibly TRBD1 (5 bases). V was trimmed by 7 bases and J by 7 bases, leaving 17 bases between them. The CDR3 has 13 amino acids. Per the germline V gene, CDR1 is SQVTM and CDR2 is ANQGSEA.

In this sample, this clone turned up a few times. The V call is TRBV19, the J call TRBJ2-7; 11 positions agree with TRBD2. Germline V gene lookup returns CDR1 LNHDA and CDR2 SQIVND (reference sequence). The CDR3 totals 15 residues. Trimming removed 1 base from V and 2 bases from J; junction bases left unmatched: 1. The CDR3 nucleotides are TGTGCCAGTAGTATAGCTAGCGGGAGGACCTACGAGCAGTACTTC. It is translated as CASSIASGRTYEQYF.

This rearrangement joins TRBV5-5 to TRBJ1-4, with 9 bases that match TRBD1. The CDR3 is 14 amino acids. The ends lost 4 bases at V and 12 bases at J; junction bases unmatched: 10. Germline CDR1 reads SGHKS; CDR2 reads YYEKEE (reference sequence). Here the CDR3 reads CASSPGTGTRELFF. For the CDR3, the DNA is TGTGCCAGCAGCCCCGGGACAGGGACGCGAGAACTGTTTTTT.

The J gene is TRBJ2-5, the V gene TRBV14; 7 nucleotides match TRBD1. Trimming cost V 6 bases and J 5 bases; bases outside gene matches: 6. CDR1 and CDR2 from the germline V gene are SGHDN and FVKESK. The CDR3 has 13 residues. CDR3 residues: CASSKGAVETQYF. DNA of the CDR3: TGTGCCAGCAGTAAGGGGGCGGTTGAGACCCAGTACTTC. The whole variable domain, remainder taken from reference TRBV14 and TRBJ2-5, is EAGVTQFPSHSVIEKGQTVTLRCDPISGHDNLYWYRRVMGKEIKFLLHFVKESKQDESGMPNNRFLAERTGGTYSTLKVQPAELEDSGVYFCASSKGAVETQYFGPGTRLLVL.

The gene calls are TRBV5-1 and TRBJ2-3; 7 positions agree with TRBD1. The CDR3 has 17 residues. The germline V gene has CDR1 SGHRS and CDR2 YFSETQ. After removal of 5 bases from V and 1 base from J, the junction contained 13 bases not matched to a gene. CDR3 sequence: CASSRARGQGGTDTQYF. Written as DNA, the CDR3 is TGCGCCAGCAGTCGCGCGAGGGGCCAGGGGGGCACAGATACGCAGTATTTT.

This clone was picked up many times. V is TRBV7-8 and J is TRBJ1-1; TRBD1 is a possible D gene (6 bases). V lost 1 base to trimming and J lost 8 bases, with 11 bases between them. This CDR3 region has 13 residues. Germline V gives CDR1 SGHVS, CDR2 FQNEAQ. The CDR3 here is CASSLVEGGEAFF. The CDR3 nucleotides are TGTGCCAGCAGCTTAGTAGAGGGGGGGGAAGCTTTCTTT.

Only a few counts were recorded for this clone. The DNA for the CDR3 is TGTGCCAGCAGCGTAGCTACGGGGAGGGCAGGGGGCAACACCGGGGAGCTGTTTTTT. Translated: CASSVATGRAGGNTGELFF. This chain uses TRBV9 with TRBJ2-2, with a possible D match to TRBD1 (8 bases). The CDR3 totals 19 residues. Germline V gene lookup returns CDR1 SGDLS and CDR2 YYNGEE. V was cut by 0 bases and J by 2 bases, with 20 bases left in between.

CDR3 DNA: TGTGCCAGCAGCTTAGCGGGACGGTATAATTCACCCCTCCACTTT. Translation gives CASSLAGRYNSPLHF. The chain is built from TRBV7-9 and TRBJ1-6; tentative D call: TRBD1 (5 bases). Trimming took 0 bases from V and 4 from J, leaving 7 bases between them. The CDR3 extends over 15 amino acids. Germline CDR1 reads SEHNR; CDR2 reads FQNEAQ (reference sequence).

The chain uses TRBV5-1 and TRBJ2-2; D not resolved. This CDR3 spans 15 amino acids. CDR1 and CDR2 (germline): SGHRS, YFSETQ. V was clipped by 4 bases and J by 1 base, with 11 bases between them. CDR3 DNA: TGCGCCAGCAGCGCGAACAATCTGAACACCGGGGAGCTGTTTTTT. Translating gives CASSANNLNTGELFF.

The CDR3 spells CASSLGFQGGEQYF. CDR3 nucleotide sequence: TGTGCCAGCAGCTTAGGGTTCCAGGGAGGCGAGCAGTACTTC. This chain links TRBV7-6 with TRBJ2-7; possible D gene TRBD2, 6 bases. Trimming took 1 base from V and 6 from J, leaving 13 bases between them. This CDR3 region has 14 residues. Looked up from germline, CDR1 is SGHVS and CDR2 is FNYEAQ. Filled out from reference TRBV7-6 and TRBJ2-7, the complete variable domain reads GAGVSQSPRYKVTKRGQDVALRCDPISGHVSLYWYRQALGQGPEFLTYFNYEAQQDKSGLPNDRFSAERPEGSISTLTIQRTEQRDSAMYRCASSLGFQGGEQYFGPGTRLTVT.

The V call is TRBV19, the J call TRBJ1-2; TRBD1 might be the D (6 bases). The CDR3 is 15 residues long. V dropped 3 bases and J dropped 4 bases, with 15 bases sitting between them. Per the germline V gene, CDR1 is LNHDA and CDR2 is SQIVND (reference sequence). The CDR3: CASSILGGGGYGYTF. For the CDR3, the DNA is TGTGCCAGTAGTATTCTCGGGGGCGGCGGCTATGGCTACACCTTC. The full variable domain, with the rest looked up from reference TRBV19 and TRBJ1-2, is DGGITQSPKYLFRKEGQNVTLSCEQNLNHDAMYWYRQDPGQGLRLIYYSQIVNDFQKGDIAEGYSVSREKKESFPLTVTSAQKNPTAFYLCASSILGGGGYGYTFGSGTRLTVV.

The rearrangement uses TRBV5-5 and TRBJ2-7; a weak D match, TRBD1 (5 bases). CDR3 size: 14 residues. Germline V lookup: CDR1 SGHKS, CDR2 YYEKEE (reference sequence). V dropped 1 base and J dropped 2 bases, with 10 bases sitting between them. CDR3 coding DNA: TGTGCCAGCAGCTTGACCCGACAGACCTACGAGCAGTACTTC. It yields the protein CASSLTRQTYEQYF.

The rearrangement joins TRBV6-1 to TRBJ1-3; D not resolved. CDR3 length equals 15 residues. Germline V CDR1 and CDR2: MNHNS, SASEGT. V was clipped by 2 bases and J by 1 base, with 9 bases between them. CDR3 DNA: TGTGCCAGCAGTGAACAGATACGTTCTGGAAACACCATATATTTT. This encodes CASSEQIRSGNTIYF.

The chain employs TRBV19 and TRBJ2-7, with D perhaps TRBD1 or TRBD2 (5 bases each). Trimming cost V 2 bases and J 6 bases, with 17 bases left between them. Germline V gives CDR1 LNHDA, CDR2 SQIVND (reference sequence). CDR3 size: 15 residues. DNA for the CDR3: TGTGCCAGTAGTATACGGGACGTCCCCTTCGGCGAGCAGTACTTC. Its translation: CASSIRDVPFGEQYF.

This rearrangement joins TRBV7-2 to TRBJ2-7; no reliable D call. The length of the CDR3 is 14 residues. Trimming took off 4 bases at V and 0 bases at J, with 10 bases between the two ends. CDR1 and CDR2 from the germline V gene are SGHTA and FQGNSA. Written as DNA, the CDR3 is TGTGCCAGCAGCTCCTCCTATAACTCCTACGAGCAGTACTTC. Its protein product is CASSSSYNSYEQYF. Based on the CDR3 plus reference TRBV7-2 and TRBJ2-7, the full variable domain is GAGVSQSPSNKVTEKGKDVELRCDPISGHTALYWYRQSLGQGLEFLIYFQGNSAPDKSGLPSDRFSAERTGGSVSTLTIQRTQQEDSAVYLCASSSSYNSYEQYFGPGTRLTVT.

The chain links TRBV30 to TRBJ2-7, with D possibly TRBD2 on 5 matching bases. V lost 5 bases, J lost 2 bases, and 16 bases lay in between. The germline CDR1 and CDR2 sequences are GTSNPN and SVGIG (reference sequence). The CDR3 is 14 residues long. Here the CDR3 reads CAWAGGGKAYEQYF. The CDR3 DNA sequence: TGTGCCTGGGCAGGAGGAGGAAAGGCCTACGAGCAGTACTTC.